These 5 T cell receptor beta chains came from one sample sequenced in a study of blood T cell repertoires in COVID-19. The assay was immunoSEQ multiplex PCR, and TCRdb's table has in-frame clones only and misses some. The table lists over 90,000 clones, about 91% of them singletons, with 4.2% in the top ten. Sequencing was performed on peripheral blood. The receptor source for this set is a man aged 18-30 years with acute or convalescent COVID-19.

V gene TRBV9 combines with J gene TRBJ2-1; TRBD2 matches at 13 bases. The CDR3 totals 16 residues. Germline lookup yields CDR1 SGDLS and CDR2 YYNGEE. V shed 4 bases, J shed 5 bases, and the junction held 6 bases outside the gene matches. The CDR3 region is CASSPRTSGSHNEQFF. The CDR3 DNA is TGTGCCAGCAGCCCCCGGACTAGCGGGAGCCACAATGAGCAGTTCTTC.

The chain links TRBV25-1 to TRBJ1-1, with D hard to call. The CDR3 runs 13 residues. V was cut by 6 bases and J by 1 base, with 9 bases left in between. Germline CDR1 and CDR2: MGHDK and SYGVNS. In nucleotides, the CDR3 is TGTGCCAGCAGCTCCGGGAGGAACACTGAAGCTTTCTTT. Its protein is CASSSGRNTEAFF.

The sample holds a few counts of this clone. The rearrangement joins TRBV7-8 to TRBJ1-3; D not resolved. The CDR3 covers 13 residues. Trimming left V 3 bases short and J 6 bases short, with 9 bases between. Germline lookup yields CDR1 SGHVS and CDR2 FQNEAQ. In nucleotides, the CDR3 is TGTGCCAGCAGCTTGGTGGTAGAAAACACCATATATTTT. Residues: CASSLVVENTIYF.

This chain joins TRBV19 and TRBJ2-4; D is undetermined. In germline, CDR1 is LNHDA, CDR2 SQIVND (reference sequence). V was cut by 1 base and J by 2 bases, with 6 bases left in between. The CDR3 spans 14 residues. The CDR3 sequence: CASSIGAPKNIQYF. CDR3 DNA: TGTGCCAGTAGTATAGGGGCTCCCAAAAACATTCAGTACTTC.

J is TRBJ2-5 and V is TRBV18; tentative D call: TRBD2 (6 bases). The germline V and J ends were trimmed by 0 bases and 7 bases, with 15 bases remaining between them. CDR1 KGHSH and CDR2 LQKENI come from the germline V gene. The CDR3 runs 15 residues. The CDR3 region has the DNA TGTGCCAGCTCACCACCGACAGCTGCCGGGGGGACCCAGTACTTC. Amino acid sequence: CASSPPTAAGGTQYF.